This T cell receptor beta chain was identified in a study of T cell changes during pregnancy in multiple sclerosis. The data were produced by immunoSEQ multiplex PCR, yet TCRdb's version contains in-frame clones alone and is incomplete. The data show roughly 110,000 clones, under 95% seen once. The CDR3 runs 16 residues. V gave up 5 bases and J gave up 4 bases; unmatched junction bases: 12. The germline V gene has CDR1 SGHVS and CDR2 FQNEAQ. The input for sequencing was peripheral blood, taken after pregnancy. This TCR came from a female donor with multiple sclerosis, enrolled in a pregnancy study. The chain recombines TRBV7-8 with TRBJ1-2; 8 positions match TRBD1. The CDR3 sequence: CASSPRTLDRVYGYTF. The CDR3 nucleotides are TGTGCCAGCAGCCCCCGGACCCTGGACAGGGTCTATGGCTACACCTTC. Together with reference TRBV7-8 and TRBJ1-2, the CDR3 gives the full variable domain: GAGVSQSPRYKVAKRGQDVALRCDPISGHVSLFWYQQALGQGPEFLTYFQNEAQLDKSGLPSDRFFAERPEGSVSTLKIQRTQQEDSAVYLCASSPRTLDRVYGYTFGSGTRLTVV.